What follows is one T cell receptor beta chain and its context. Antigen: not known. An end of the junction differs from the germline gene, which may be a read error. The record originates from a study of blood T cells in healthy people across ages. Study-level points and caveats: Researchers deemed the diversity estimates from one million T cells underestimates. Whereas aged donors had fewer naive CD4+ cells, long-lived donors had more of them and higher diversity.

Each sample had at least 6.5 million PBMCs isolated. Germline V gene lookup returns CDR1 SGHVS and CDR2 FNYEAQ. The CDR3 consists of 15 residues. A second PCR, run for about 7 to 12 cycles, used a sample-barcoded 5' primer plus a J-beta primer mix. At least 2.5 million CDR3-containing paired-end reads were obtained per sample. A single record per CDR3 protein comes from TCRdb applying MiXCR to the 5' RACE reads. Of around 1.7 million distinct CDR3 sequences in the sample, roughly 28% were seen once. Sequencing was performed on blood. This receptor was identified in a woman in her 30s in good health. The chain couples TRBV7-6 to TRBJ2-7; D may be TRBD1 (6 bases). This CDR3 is CVSSLESWGLYEQYF. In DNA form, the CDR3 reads TGTGTCAGCAGCTTAGAGTCTTGGGGGCTCTACGAGCAGTACTTC.